The 9 T cell receptor beta chains listed next were all sequenced from one sample in a study of low-dose radiotherapy and immunotherapy resistance in tumors (dated by TCRdb to the early 2020s). This sample's time point label indicates: after trial treatment. Per the publication, the treatment or condition label means: LDRT plus nivolumab, ipilimumab, low-dose cyclophosphamide and aspirin (RACIN trial). TCRdb records Illumina HiSeq 2500 as the sequencer. An approximately 20-cycle PCR with Phusion amplified the TCRs, pairing a constant-region primer with the adapter that was attached to the V primers. TCRdb passed the public sequencing reads through fastp at Q25 and MiXCR, retaining productive beta sequences. Under each unique CDR3 protein, matching rows form one entry showing the most common genes and DNA. This sample has around 57,000 distinct CDR3 sequences in its table, and around 34% of those were observed once. The ten biggest clones cover 8.2% of the sample.

The source material was PBMCs, sampled after low-dose radiotherapy plus immunotherapy. Source of these receptors: a male donor with rectosigmoid adenocarcinoma.

This clonotype ranks as medium-sized. The chain links TRBV5-6 to TRBJ1-5, with a weak D call TRBD1 (6 bases). From germline, CDR1 is SGHDT and CDR2 YYEEEE. The V end lost 1 base, the J end lost 7 bases, and 15 bases lay between the germline ends. The CDR3 totals 15 residues. This chain's CDR3 is CASSLRQGRGQPQHF. The CDR3 DNA is TGTGCCAGCAGCTTGAGGCAGGGGAGAGGGCAGCCCCAGCATTTT.

The chain carries TRBV28 and TRBJ1-5; D is unclear. The CDR3 is made up of 12 amino acids. From germline, CDR1 is MDHEN and CDR2 SYDVKM. V was pared by 3 bases and J by 7 bases, with 7 bases between. CDR3 sequence: CASSFLRQPQHF. CDR3 bases: TGTGCCAGCAGTTTCCTGAGGCAGCCCCAGCATTTT.

The chain joins TRBV20-1 to TRBJ1-2; a possible D gene is TRBD1 (5 bases). The CDR3 has 11 amino acids. Germline values: CDR1 DFQATT, CDR2 SNEGSKA (reference sequence). The V end was cut by 4 bases, the J end by 4 bases, with 7 bases between. The CDR3 sequence: CSATGSYGYTF. The DNA for the CDR3 is TGCAGTGCTACAGGGAGCTATGGCTACACCTTC.

V and J are TRBV4-1 and TRBJ1-5; 8 bases fit TRBD1. The junction had 13 bases not matched to a gene; V was cut back by 3 bases and J by 3 bases. In germline, CDR1 is MGHRA, CDR2 YSYEKL. CDR3 length equals 18 residues. CDR3 residues: CASSQEPTGGYLNQPQHF. The CDR3 DNA reads TGCGCCAGCAGCCAGGAACCTACAGGGGGATATCTCAATCAGCCCCAGCATTTT.

On this clonotype itself: It differs at one base from a far larger clone, so likely a read error. V usage is TRBV9 and J usage is TRBJ2-1; no reliable D call. The CDR3 runs to 13 residues. Germline values: CDR1 SGDLS, CDR2 YYNGEE. The V end was cut by 3 bases, the J end by 0 bases, with 4 bases between. The CDR3 loop is CASSASSYNEQFF. CDR3 nucleotide sequence: TGTGCCAGCAGCGCCAGCTCCTACAATGAGCAGTTCTTC.

This clonotype has just one count. A far larger clone is just one base off, so this is likely a read error. The rearrangement joins TRBV6-6 to TRBJ2-3; D unclear. The CDR3 spans 15 residues. V was trimmed by 3 bases and J by 0 bases, leaving 10 bases between them. Germline V CDR1 and CDR2: MNHNY, SVGAGI (reference sequence). CDR3 sequence: CASSYVQYSTDTQYF. The DNA for the CDR3 is TGTGCCAGCAGTTATGTACAGTATAGCACAGATACGCAGTATTTT.

This clonotype has a count of ten or more. The J gene is TRBJ1-6, the V gene TRBV28; D not resolved. Deletions cut 8 bases from V and 12 bases from J, with 11 bases between. In germline, CDR1 is MDHEN, CDR2 SYDVKM. The CDR3 is made up of 11 amino acids. CDR3 coding DNA: TGTGCCAGCCGGAGTCAACGACCCCTCCACTTT. Its protein product is CASRSQRPLHF.

J is TRBJ2-1 and V is TRBV19; tentative D call: TRBD1 (6 bases). The J call is uncertain, as TRBJ2-7 better fits the DNA end. The CDR3 runs 13 residues. The V gene's germline CDR1 is LNHDA and CDR2 SQIVND (reference sequence). CDR3 nucleotide sequence: TGTGCCAGTACCACAGGGCACCCCTACGAGCAGTACTTC. Protein sequence: CASTTGHPYEQYF.

This sequence joins TRBV6-8 and TRBJ2-7; D remains ambiguous. V dropped 6 bases and J dropped 0 bases, with 12 bases sitting between them. The CDR3 extends over 14 amino acids. Germline values: CDR1 MNHGY, CDR2 SAAAGT. The CDR3 DNA follows: TGTGCCAGCAGGTCGACGGTTAGCTCCTACGAGCAGTACTTC. Translating gives CASRSTVSSYEQYF.